The rows below give T cell receptor beta chains drawn from one sample of a study of Graves' ophthalmopathy and Graves' hyperthyroidism. TCRdb used MiXCR to reprocess the multiplex PCR reads, holding one entry per CDR3 protein. Among 580,000 or so distinct CDR3 sequences listed, under 45% were seen once. The material sequenced was peripheral blood or thyroid tissue (not recorded which). Every receptor here comes from an adult man with Graves' hyperthyroidism. Both conserved end residues are part of each CDR3. The order of the fields is V gene, D gene, clone size, CDR3 length, J gene, CDR3 protein, CDR3 DNA. D genes are given only for firm matches. The size field is filled for only some rows; it gives once, few, many or a size class.

V: TRBV10-3
D: TRBD1
size: many
length: 14
J: TRBJ1-2
CDR3: CASSRDRDNYGYTF
DNA: TGTGCCAGCAGTAGGGACAGGGATAACTATGGCTACACCTTC

V: TRBV11-2
D: -
size: -
length: 15
J: TRBJ2-6
CDR3: CASSLRGPGANVLTF
DNA: TGTGCCAGCAGCTTACGGGGTCCAGGGGCCAACGTCCTGACTTTC

V: TRBV11-1
D: -
size: many
length: 13
J: TRBJ1-1
CDR3: CASSFAANTEAFF
DNA: TGTGCCAGCAGCTTTGCCGCGAACACTGAAGCTTTCTTT

V: TRBV7-9
D: -
size: -
length: 14
J: TRBJ2-2
CDR3: CASSDGSNTGELFF
DNA: TGTGCCAGCAGTGACGGGTCGAACACCGGGGAGCTGTTTTTT

V: TRBV5-6
D: TRBD1
size: many
length: 13
J: TRBJ1-2
CDR3: CASSLDRGNGYTF
DNA: TGTGCCAGCAGCTTGGACAGGGGGAATGGCTACACCTTC

V: TRBV7-2
D: -
size: -
length: 16
J: TRBJ1-2
CDR3: CASSALRFSGNYGYTF
DNA: TGTGCCAGCAGCGCGTTGCGTTTCTCTGGAAACTATGGCTACACCTTC

V: TRBV7-2
D: -
size: many
length: 13
J: TRBJ2-7
CDR3: CASSLAGGLEQYF
DNA: TGTGCCAGCAGCTTAGCGGGGGGACTCGAGCAGTACTTC

V: TRBV19
D: -
size: many
length: 12
J: TRBJ1-1
CDR3: CASSIEAGRSHF
DNA: TGTGCCAGTAGTATAGAGGCCGGGCGAAGTCACTTT

V: TRBV11-2
D: -
size: many
length: 17
J: TRBJ1-1
CDR3: CASSSNPAGGMNTEAFF
DNA: TGTGCCAGCAGCTCCAATCCGGCCGGAGGCATGAACACTGAAGCTTTCTTT

V: TRBV20-1
D: TRBD2
size: many
length: 15
J: TRBJ2-5
CDR3: CSARPTSGSGETQYF
DNA: TGCAGTGCTAGGCCCACAAGCGGGAGTGGAGAGACCCAGTACTTC

V: TRBV2
D: -
size: -
length: 16
J: TRBJ2-3
CDR3: CASSESGRISTDTQYF
DNA: TGTGCCAGCAGTGAATCTGGACGGATTAGCACAGATACGCAGTATTTT

V: TRBV29-1
D: -
size: few
length: 14
J: TRBJ2-2
CDR3: CSVVEGLNTGELFF
DNA: TGCAGCGTTGTTGAGGGTCTGAACACCGGGGAGCTGTTTTTT

V: TRBV28
D: -
size: few
length: 14
J: TRBJ2-7
CDR3: CASSLGGGLSEGYF
DNA: TGTGCCAGCAGTTTAGGAGGGGGCCTCTCCGAAGGGTACTTC

V: TRBV2
D: -
size: many
length: 14
J: TRBJ2-7
CDR3: CASSDWTTSYEQYF
DNA: TGTGCCAGCAGTGACTGGACTACCTCCTACGAGCAGTACTTC

V: TRBV12-3/TRBV12-4
D: -
size: many
length: 15
J: TRBJ1-2
CDR3: CASSLGHRADYGYTF
DNA: TGTGCCAGCAGTTTAGGGCACCGCGCCGACTATGGCTACACCTTC

V: TRBV7-9
D: -
size: -
length: 13
J: TRBJ1-2
CDR3: CASSLGGTDGYTF
DNA: TGTGCCAGCAGCTTAGGCGGAACGGATGGCTACACCTTC

V: TRBV10-3
D: -
size: many
length: 11
J: TRBJ1-4
CDR3: CAISEGEKLFF
DNA: TGTGCCATCAGTGAGGGGGAAAAACTGTTTTTT

V: TRBV20-1
D: -
size: -
length: 17
J: TRBJ2-5
CDR3: CSASPLSSPAGQETQYF
DNA: TGCAGTGCTAGCCCCCTCTCTTCGCCCGCGGGCCAAGAGACCCAGTACTTC

V: TRBV6-2/TRBV6-3
D: TRBD2
size: many
length: 16
J: TRBJ2-7
CDR3: CASSYSTSGSVYEQYF
DNA: TGTGCCAGCAGTTACTCGACTAGCGGGAGTGTATACGAGCAGTACTTC

V: TRBV28
D: -
size: few
length: 14
J: TRBJ2-7
CDR3: CASRAGTLEPQQYF
DNA: TGTGCCAGCAGAGCCGGGACTCTGGAGCCGCAGCAGTACTTC

V: TRBV15
D: -
size: many
length: 16
J: TRBJ2-7
CDR3: CATSRTWALPSYEQYF
DNA: TGTGCCACCAGTAGAACCTGGGCACTGCCCTCCTACGAGCAGTACTTC

V: TRBV7-2
D: TRBD2
size: many
length: 15
J: TRBJ2-7
CDR3: CASSLSSGGAGEQYF
DNA: TGTGCCAGCAGCCTCTCTAGCGGGGGGGCCGGGGAGCAGTACTTC

V: TRBV25-1
D: -
size: -
length: 13
J: TRBJ2-3
CDR3: CASRGSYTDTQYF
DNA: TGTGCCAGCAGGGGCAGTTACACAGATACGCAGTATTTT

V: TRBV6-1
D: -
size: many
length: 15
J: TRBJ1-4
CDR3: CASRGGRLLNEKLFF
DNA: TGTGCCAGCAGGGGGGGACGGTTGCTAAATGAAAAACTGTTTTTT

V: TRBV20-1
D: -
size: -
length: 12
J: TRBJ2-7
CDR3: CSARRGEPGQYF
DNA: TGCAGTGCTAGACGTGGGGAGCCGGGGCAGTACTTC

V: TRBV7-8
D: -
size: -
length: 11
J: TRBJ2-7
CDR3: CASSACWGQYF
DNA: TGTGCCAGCAGCGCCTGTTGGGGGCAGTACTTC

V: TRBV7-2
D: -
size: many
length: 15
J: TRBJ2-7
CDR3: CASSLVGGPPYEQYF
DNA: TGTGCCAGCAGCTTAGTGGGCGGGCCGCCCTACGAGCAGTACTTC